This TCR beta chain comes out of a study of tumor-infiltrating lymphocytes in primary liver carcinoma. Study-level background: Subjects consisted of male and female patients aged 30 to 69 years. Whole-study findings and limits: Blood fell significantly below tumors in its top-250-clone fraction (p = 0.039).

The CDR3 has 16 amino acids. Germline lookup yields CDR1 SGHVS and CDR2 FQNEAQ. In regard to this clonotype: Its antigen remains unknown. Because it lacks the conserved phenylalanine or tryptophan at the end, this CDR3 is likely a read error.

RNA and DNA were co-extracted from around 20-30 mg of unsorted bulk tissue. All tumor specimens exceeded 85% viable tumor cells. The investigators made TCR beta cDNA from about 0.45 ug total RNA, using a constant-region primer. The TCR beta library was amplified through three nested multiplex PCR rounds in a modified ARM-PCR procedure. TRBV1-TRBV30 forward primers paired with a C-beta reverse primer drove the first two PCR rounds, approximately 11 cycles each. A single record per CDR3 protein comes from TCRdb applying MiXCR to the multiplex PCR reads. The sample consists of approximately 190,000 distinct CDR3 sequences, around four fifths of them appearing once.

V usage is TRBV7-8 and J usage is TRBJ2-3; 10 bases are a match to TRBD2. The source material was tumor tissue from primary liver carcinoma. This receptor was obtained from a man aged 40-50 years with primary liver carcinoma and hepatitis B virus infection. The CDR3 DNA sequence: TGTGCCAGAAGCTACGGACTAGCGGACGACACAGATACGCAGTATCTT. It yields the protein CARSYGLADDTDTQYL.